This T cell receptor (beta chain) comes out of a study of CD8+CD57+ T cells in acquired aplastic anemia. Turning to the study itself: The mean DNA yield obtained from sorted CD4+ and CD8+ cells came to 3.2 ug. As sequenced from healthy donors, CD4+ cells averaged approximately 11 million reads.

The V end was cut by 1 base, the J end by 3 bases, with 10 bases between. CDR1 and CDR2 from the germline V gene are DFQATT and SNEGSKA (reference sequence). The CDR3 covers 14 residues. TCR beta VDJ combinations and CDR3 sequences were profiled from genomic DNA. One entry per CDR3 protein, called by TCRdb with MiXCR from the reads. This table holds over 200,000 distinct CDR3 sequences, 61% found once. The receptor's source is a human donor in good health. The chain employs TRBV20-1 and TRBJ2-1, with a possible D match to TRBD1 (5 bases). Sample: sorted CD4+, CD8+, or CD8+CD57+ T cells (not recorded which) from PBMCs. CDR3 sequence: CSARGRQGYNEQFF. The CDR3, as DNA: TGCAGTGCTAGAGGACGGCAGGGCTACAATGAGCAGTTCTTC.